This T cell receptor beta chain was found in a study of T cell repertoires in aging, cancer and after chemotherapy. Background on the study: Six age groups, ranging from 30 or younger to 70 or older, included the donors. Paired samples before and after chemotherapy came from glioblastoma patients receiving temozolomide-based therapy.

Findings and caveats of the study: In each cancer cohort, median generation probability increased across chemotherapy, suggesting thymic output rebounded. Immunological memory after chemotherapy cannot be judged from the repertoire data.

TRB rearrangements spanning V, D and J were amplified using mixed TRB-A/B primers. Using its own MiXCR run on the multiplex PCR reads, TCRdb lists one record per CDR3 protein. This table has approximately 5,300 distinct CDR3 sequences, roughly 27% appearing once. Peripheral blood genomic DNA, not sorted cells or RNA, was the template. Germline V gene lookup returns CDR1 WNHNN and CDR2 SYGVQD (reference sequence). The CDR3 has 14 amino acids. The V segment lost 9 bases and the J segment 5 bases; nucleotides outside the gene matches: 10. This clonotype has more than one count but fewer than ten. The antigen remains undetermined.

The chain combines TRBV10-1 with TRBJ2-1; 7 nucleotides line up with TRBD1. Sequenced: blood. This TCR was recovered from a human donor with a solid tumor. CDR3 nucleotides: TGCGCCAGTTCTGTGCAGGGGGTCAACAATGAGCAGTTCTTC. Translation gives CASSVQGVNNEQFF.